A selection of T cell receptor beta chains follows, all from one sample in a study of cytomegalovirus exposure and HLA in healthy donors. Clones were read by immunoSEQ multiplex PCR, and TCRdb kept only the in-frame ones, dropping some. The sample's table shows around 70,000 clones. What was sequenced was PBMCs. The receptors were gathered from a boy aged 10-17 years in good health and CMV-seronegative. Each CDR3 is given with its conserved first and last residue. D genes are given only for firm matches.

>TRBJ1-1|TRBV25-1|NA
TGTGCCAGCAGTGTTGGGGAGCACACTGAAGCTTTCTTT
CASSVGEHTEAFF
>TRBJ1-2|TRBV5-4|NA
TGTGCCAGCAGCTTGCCGCGGAACTATGGCTACACCTTC
CASSLPRNYGYTF
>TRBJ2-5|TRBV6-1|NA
TGTGCCAGCAGGAGGGACTCCATGTACCAAGAGACCCAGTACTTC
CASRRDSMYQETQYF
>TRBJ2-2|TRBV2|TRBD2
TGTGCCAGTAGCGGGGAGAACACCGGGGAGCTGTTTTTT
CASSGENTGELFF
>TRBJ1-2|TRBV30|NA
TGTGCCTGGAGTAAAGACACAACGATATCTTATGGCTACACCTTC
CAWSKDTTISYGYTF
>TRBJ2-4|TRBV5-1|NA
TGCGCCAGCAGCTTGCTAGAAAAAAACATTCAGTACTTC
CASSLLEKNIQYF
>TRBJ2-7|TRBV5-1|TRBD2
TGCGCCAGCAGCTTGGTACGCGGGAGTAGTGCCTACGAGCAGTACTTC
CASSLVRGSSAYEQYF
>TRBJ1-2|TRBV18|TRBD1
TGTGCCAGCTCACCCCAACGAGAAACTAGGACAGGGGGGGCCACTGATACTTATGGCTACACCTTC
CASSPQRETRTGGATDTYGYTF
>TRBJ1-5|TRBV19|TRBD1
TGTGCCAGTAGTAAAGGGACAGGGAGGGGCATGGGCAATCAGCCCCAGCATTTT
CASSKGTGRGMGNQPQHF
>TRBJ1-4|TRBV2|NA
TGTGCCAGCCAAAGAGGTAGAGGGACTAATGAAAAACTGTTTTTT
CASQRGRGTNEKLFF
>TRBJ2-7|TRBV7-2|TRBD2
TGTGCCAGCAGCTTGGGGGCTAGCGGGACTTACGAGCAGTACTTC
CASSLGASGTYEQYF
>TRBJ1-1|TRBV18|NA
TGTGCCAGCTCTGAAGGCGGTAGCACTGAAGCTTTCTTT
CASSEGGSTEAFF
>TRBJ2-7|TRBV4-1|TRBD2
TGCGCCAGCAGCCAAGACCGAGCGGGGCTATACGCCTACGAGCAGTACTTC
CASSQDRAGLYAYEQYF
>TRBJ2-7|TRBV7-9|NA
TGTGCCAGCAGCTTAGTGGCCACCTACGAGCAGTACTTC
CASSLVATYEQYF
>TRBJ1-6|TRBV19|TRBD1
TGTGCCAGTAGTGTGGGGGACAGTAATTCACCCCTCCACTTT
CASSVGDSNSPLHF
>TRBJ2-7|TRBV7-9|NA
TGTGCCAGCAGCCCCGCGGGGGAGCAGTACTTC
CASSPAGEQYF
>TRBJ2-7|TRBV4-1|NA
TGCGCCAGCAGCCAAGACATGGCAGATTCCTACGAGCAGTACTTC
CASSQDMADSYEQYF
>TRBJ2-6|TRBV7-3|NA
TGTGCCTGCAGGGGGAGGAGGTCGGACTCTGGGGCCAACGTCCTGACTTTC
CACRGRRSDSGANVLTF
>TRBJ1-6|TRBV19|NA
TGTGCCAGTAGTACTGGACAGCCCTCACCCCTCCACTTT
CASSTGQPSPLHF
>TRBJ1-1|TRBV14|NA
TGTGCCAGCAGCCAAGAGTTTCGCACTGAAGCTTTCTTT
CASSQEFRTEAFF
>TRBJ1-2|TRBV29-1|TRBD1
TGCAGCGTTTCCAGGGGGCGCGACTATGGCTACACCTTC
CSVSRGRDYGYTF
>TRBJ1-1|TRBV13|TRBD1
TGTGCCAGCAGCCAGGAGGGGGCCCCGATGAACACTGAAGCTTTCTTT
CASSQEGAPMNTEAFF
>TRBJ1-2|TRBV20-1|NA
TGCAGTGCTAGAGACAGGGGTGGCTACACCTTC
CSARDRGGYTF
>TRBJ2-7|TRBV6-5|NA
TGTGCCAGCAGTTACTCATCTAGCGTCTACGAGCAGTACTTC
CASSYSSSVYEQYF
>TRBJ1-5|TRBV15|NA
TGTGCCACCAGCAGAGTGGGGGGGCGGGTGCAGCCCCAGCATTTT
CATSRVGGRVQPQHF
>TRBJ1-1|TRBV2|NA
TGTGCCAGCAGTGTGGAGGGCACTGAAGCTTTCTTT
CASSVEGTEAFF
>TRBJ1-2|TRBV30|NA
TGTGCCTGGAGTCTCTCGGGGGGCGGTAACTATGGCTACACCTTC
CAWSLSGGGNYGYTF
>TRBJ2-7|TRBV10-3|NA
TGTGCCATCAGGGACAACTACGAGCAGTACTTC
CAIRDNYEQYF